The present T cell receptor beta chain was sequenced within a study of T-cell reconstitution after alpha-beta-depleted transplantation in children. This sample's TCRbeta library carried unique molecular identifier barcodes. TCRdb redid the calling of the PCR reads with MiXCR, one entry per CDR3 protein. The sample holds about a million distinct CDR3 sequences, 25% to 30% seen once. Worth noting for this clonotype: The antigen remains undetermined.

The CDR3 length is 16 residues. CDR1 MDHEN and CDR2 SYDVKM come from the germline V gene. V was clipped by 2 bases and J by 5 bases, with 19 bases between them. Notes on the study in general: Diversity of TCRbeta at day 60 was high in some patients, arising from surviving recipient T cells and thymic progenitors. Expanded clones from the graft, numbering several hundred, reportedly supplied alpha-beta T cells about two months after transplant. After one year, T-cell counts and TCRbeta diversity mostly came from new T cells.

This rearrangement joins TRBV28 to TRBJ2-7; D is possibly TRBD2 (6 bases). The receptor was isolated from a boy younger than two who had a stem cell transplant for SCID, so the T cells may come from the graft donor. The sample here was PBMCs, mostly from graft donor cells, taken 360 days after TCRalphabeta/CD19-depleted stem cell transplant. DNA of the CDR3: TGTGCCAGCAGTTTAGGAGGGCGAGGCTTTAGGGACGAGCAGTACTTC. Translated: CASSLGGRGFRDEQYF. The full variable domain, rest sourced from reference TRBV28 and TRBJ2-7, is DVKVTQSSRYLVKRTGEKVFLECVQDMDHENMFWYRQDPGLGLRLIYFSYDVKMKEKGDIPEGYSVSREKKERFSLILESASTNQTSMYLCASSLGGRGFRDEQYFGPGTRLTVT.